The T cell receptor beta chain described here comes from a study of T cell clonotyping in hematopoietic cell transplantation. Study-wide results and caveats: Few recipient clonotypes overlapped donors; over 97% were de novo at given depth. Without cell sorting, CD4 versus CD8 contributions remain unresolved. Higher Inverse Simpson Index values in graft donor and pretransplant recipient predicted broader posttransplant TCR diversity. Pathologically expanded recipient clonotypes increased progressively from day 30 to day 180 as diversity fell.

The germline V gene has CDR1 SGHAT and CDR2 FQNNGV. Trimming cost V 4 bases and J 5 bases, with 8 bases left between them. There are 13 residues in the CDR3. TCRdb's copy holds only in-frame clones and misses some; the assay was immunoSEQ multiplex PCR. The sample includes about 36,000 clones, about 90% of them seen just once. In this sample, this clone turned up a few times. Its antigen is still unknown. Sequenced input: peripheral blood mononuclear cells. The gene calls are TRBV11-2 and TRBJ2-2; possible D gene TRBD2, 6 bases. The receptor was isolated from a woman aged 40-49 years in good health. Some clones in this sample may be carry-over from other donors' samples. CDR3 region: CASSSGGTGELFF. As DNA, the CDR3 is TGTGCCAGCAGCTCCGGGGGTACCGGGGAGCTGTTTTTT.